The clone carrying this T cell receptor beta chain appeared many times. With TRAV- and TRBV-specific primers, first-strand cDNA was made, covering the alpha and beta chains. A roughly 20-cycle PCR with a constant-region primer and V-primer adapter amplified TCRs. TCRdb recomputed calls from the reads with MiXCR, one row per CDR3 protein. Of 60,000 or so distinct CDR3 sequences in the sample, about 23% were seen once. The time point here: after trial treatment. The sample's treatment: LDRT plus nivolumab, ipilimumab, low-dose cyclophosphamide and aspirin (RACIN trial). This sample is drawn from a study of low-dose radiotherapy and immunotherapy resistance in tumors. Across the study: A dose of 300 mg of oral aspirin was taken by patients daily for four cycles from cycle 1 day 1.

The CDR3 sequence is 17 residues long. V lost 2 bases to trimming and J lost 2 bases; unmatched junction nucleotides: 11. Germline V gene sequence: CDR1 GTSNPN, CDR2 SVGIG (reference sequence). The receptor was derived from a male donor with prostate cancer. This chain joins TRBV30 and TRBJ1-1; 10 nucleotides match TRBD1. The sequencing here drew on PBMCs, taken after low-dose radiotherapy plus immunotherapy. CDR3 sequence: CAWSPEGTGETNTEAFF. As DNA, the CDR3 is TGTGCCTGGAGTCCAGAGGGGACAGGGGAAACTAACACTGAAGCTTTCTTT.